This passage covers 26 T cell receptor beta chains from one sample sequenced in a study of memory CD4+ T cells and cytomegalovirus serostatus. The sort gate was single viable CD3+CD4+CD8-CD45RO+ cells for memory CD4+ T cells. Only in-frame clones appear in the TCRdb table, and some are missing; sequencing was by immunoSEQ multiplex PCR. The sample has some 29,000 clones; about three quarters are singletons. The sequenced material came from memory CD4+ T cells from blood. The origin of the receptors is an adult in good health and CMV-seronegative. Some clones in this sample may be carry-over from other donors' samples.

This chain joins TRBV7-2 and TRBJ1-1; D uncertain. Per germline, CDR1 SGHTA and CDR2 FQGNSA. V lost 7 bases and J 1 base, leaving 7 bases between the germline ends. CDR3 length equals 12 residues. The CDR3 reads CASMAGNTEAFF. CDR3 sequence (DNA): TGTGCCAGCATGGCCGGGAACACTGAAGCTTTCTTT.

The V and J genes are TRBV7-8 and TRBJ1-1; no clear D. Trimming left V 3 bases short and J 0 bases short, with 11 bases between. This CDR3 has 15 residues. In germline, CDR1 is SGHVS, CDR2 FQNEAQ. The CDR3 here is CASSFSTDVNTEAFF. CDR3 DNA sequence: TGTGCCAGCAGCTTCTCAACAGATGTGAACACTGAAGCTTTCTTT.

The chain couples TRBV6-4 to TRBJ1-5, with D perhaps TRBD1 (5 bases). Trimming took 0 bases from V and 4 from J, leaving 13 bases between them. Germline CDR1 reads MRHNA; CDR2 reads SNTAGT. The CDR3 length is 16 residues. Here the CDR3 reads CASSDSGQGLNQPQHF. The CDR3, as DNA: TGTGCCAGCAGTGACTCCGGGCAGGGCCTTAATCAGCCCCAGCATTTT.

CDR3 nucleotide sequence: TGTGCCTGGAAAAAGGGGGAGAAAAGCACTGAAGCTTTCTTT. It translates to CAWKKGEKSTEAFF. The genes are TRBV30 and TRBJ1-1; a possible D gene is TRBD1 (6 bases). The V and J ends lost 4 bases and 4 bases respectively, with 16 bases between them. The CDR3 is 14 amino acids. Germline CDR1 GTSNPN, CDR2 SVGIG (reference sequence).

The rearrangement uses TRBV6-4 and TRBJ1-2, with D maybe TRBD1 (5 bases). Trimming took 2 bases from V and 6 from J, leaving 13 bases between them. Germline-derived CDR1 and CDR2 are MRHNA and SNTAGT. This CDR3 is built from 14 residues. CDR3 DNA: TGTGCCAGCAGTGACGGGGGGTTTAGGGATGGCTACACCTTC. This gives the protein CASSDGGFRDGYTF.

This clone has just a few counts. V is TRBV2 and J is TRBJ1-2, with 10 bases lining up with TRBD1. Per germline, CDR1 SNHLY and CDR2 FYNNEI. The CDR3 contains 14 residues. V dropped 7 bases and J dropped 5; count of bases not matched to a gene: 7. The CDR3 loop reads CASTPRGQGYGYTF. Here the CDR3 DNA reads TGTGCCAGCACCCCACGGGGACAGGGGTATGGCTACACCTTC.

For this clone: This CDR3 is also generated by other DNA sequences in the sample. The rearrangement uses TRBV29-1 and TRBJ1-2; 7 positions match TRBD1. The CDR3 has 12 amino acids. Germline trimming cut 4 bases from V and 2 bases from J; bases unmatched to any gene: 1. Germline CDR1 and CDR2: SQVTM and ANQGSEA. This chain's CDR3 is CSVGGQNYGYTF. For the CDR3, the DNA is TGCAGCGTTGGGGGACAGAACTATGGCTACACCTTC.

This clone was seen only once. For the CDR3, the DNA is TGTGCCAGCAGCTTAGAAGAGACCCAGTACTTC. It codes for CASSLEETQYF. The gene calls are TRBV11-2 and TRBJ2-5; D is ambiguous. CDR1 SGHAT and CDR2 FQNNGV come from the germline V gene. The length of the CDR3 is 11 residues. Trimming stripped 0 bases from V and 4 bases from J, with 0 bases between.

J is TRBJ2-5 and V is TRBV4-1, with 11 nucleotides matching TRBD2. Germline loops: CDR1 MGHRA, CDR2 YSYEKL. The junction had 21 bases not matched to a gene; V was cut back by 4 bases and J by 5 bases. CDR3 length: 20 residues. CDR3 bases: TGCGCCAGCAGCCGCTCTTCGGGGCTAGCGGGGGGTCCGAAGATTGAGACCCAGTACTTC. It codes for CASSRSSGLAGGPKIETQYF.

The rearrangement uses TRBV29-1 and TRBJ1-1, with 9 bases fitting TRBD1. Germline CDR1 and CDR2: SQVTM and ANQGSEA. The CDR3 runs to 11 residues. The V segment lost 7 bases and the J segment 11 bases; nucleotides outside the gene matches: 8. The CDR3 protein is CSAYGQGRAFF. In DNA form, the CDR3 reads TGCAGCGCATATGGACAGGGGCGGGCTTTCTTT. Variable domain in full (rest from reference TRBV29-1 and TRBJ1-1): SAVISQKPSRDICQRGTSLTIQCQVDSQVTMMFWYRQQPGQSLTLIATANQGSEATYESGFVIDKFPISRPNLTFSTLTVSNMSPEDSSIYLCSAYGQGRAFFGQGTRLTVV.

The genes are TRBV6-5 and TRBJ1-3, with 7 bases aligning to TRBD1. This CDR3 has 15 residues. With 6 bases clipped from V and 2 bases from J, the junction kept 7 bases outside the gene matches. Looked up from germline, CDR1 is MNHEY and CDR2 is SVGAGI. CDR3 nucleotides: TGTGCCAGCAGGAGACAGGGTTATCCTGGAAACACCATATATTTT. Translating gives CASRRQGYPGNTIYF.

The V gene is TRBV10-3, the J gene TRBJ1-4; 8 bases agree with TRBD1. The CDR3 sequence is 16 residues long. Per the germline V gene, CDR1 is ENHRY and CDR2 is SYGVKD. V was pared by 0 bases and J by 8 bases, with 8 bases of the junction left unmatched. The CDR3 DNA sequence: TGTGCCATCAGTGAGTCGCTGGGACAGGTCGGGGAAAAACTGTTTTTT. It specifies CAISESLGQVGEKLFF.

The rearrangement joins TRBV2 to TRBJ2-7; TRBD1 aligns across 10 bases. The junction had 7 bases not matched to a gene; V was cut back by 6 bases and J by 5 bases. The CDR3 runs 14 residues. Germline CDR1 and CDR2: SNHLY and FYNNEI. CDR3 sequence (DNA): TGTGCCAGCAGCCGGGACAGGGGTTCCCACGAGCAGTACTTC. The encoded protein is CASSRDRGSHEQYF.

As regards this clone: Other DNA variants within this sample encode the same CDR3. CDR3 nucleotides: TGCGCCAGCAGCTTACAGCACCCGAACACTGAAGCTTTCTTT. Protein product: CASSLQHPNTEAFF. The chain recombines TRBV5-1 with TRBJ1-1, with D uncertain. Germline V gene data show CDR1 as SGHRS and CDR2 as YFSETQ. The CDR3 contains 14 residues. V lost 2 bases and J 1 base, leaving 9 bases between the germline ends. The variable domain in full, completed from reference TRBV5-1 and TRBJ1-1, reads KAGVTQTPRYLIKTRGQQVTLSCSPISGHRSVSWYQQTPGQGLQFLFEYFSETQRNKGNFPGRFSGRQFSNSRSEMNVSTLELGDSALYLCASSLQHPNTEAFFGQGTRLTVV.

This chain links TRBV7-2 with TRBJ2-7, with 8 nucleotides matching TRBD2. This CDR3 contains 14 residues. Germline CDR1 SGHTA, CDR2 FQGNSA. Unmatched junction bases numbered 5, after V lost 5 bases and J lost 2 bases. The CDR3 sequence is CASSPHGGAYEQYF. The DNA for the CDR3 is TGTGCCAGCAGCCCCCACGGGGGGGCCTACGAGCAGTACTTC.

The chain uses TRBV30 and TRBJ2-2; 9 bases map to TRBD1. This CDR3 has 17 amino acids. V trimming: 0 bases; J trimming: 6 bases; junction bases outside the gene matches: 11. Looked up from germline, CDR1 is GTSNPN and CDR2 is SVGIG (reference sequence). The CDR3 nucleotides are TGTGCCTGGAGTGTACTGGGACAGGGAGTCAGCGCCGGGGAGCTGTTTTTT. Translation: CAWSVLGQGVSAGELFF.

The V gene is TRBV7-2, the J gene TRBJ2-2, with a tentative D call TRBD2 (5 bases). This CDR3 is 13 amino acids long. The V end lost 1 base, the J end lost 7 bases, and 7 bases lay between the germline ends. The V gene's germline CDR1 is SGHTA and CDR2 FQGNSA. This chain's CDR3 is CASSLEGSGELFF. The DNA for the CDR3 is TGTGCCAGCAGCTTAGAAGGGAGCGGGGAGCTGTTTTTT.

This clone was seen only a few times. V is TRBV2 and J is TRBJ1-1; D unclear. The germline V gene has CDR1 SNHLY and CDR2 FYNNEI. Between the trimmed V and J ends, which lost 7 bases and 3 bases, there was a span of 15 bases. The CDR3 is 14 amino acids. This chain's CDR3 is CASNNIGHDTEAFF. As DNA, the CDR3 is TGTGCCAGCAATAACATAGGGCATGACACTGAAGCTTTCTTT. The variable domain in full, completed from reference TRBV2 and TRBJ1-1, reads EPEVTQTPSHQVTQMGQEVILRCVPISNHLYFYWYRQILGQKVEFLVSFYNNEISEKSEIFDDQFSVERPDGSNFTLKIRSTKLEDSAMYFCASNNIGHDTEAFFGQGTRLTVV.

This rearrangement joins TRBV5-5 to TRBJ1-3; possibly TRBD1 for D (6 bases). The CDR3 is made up of 16 amino acids. The germline V and J ends were trimmed by 0 bases and 0 bases, with 10 bases remaining between them. Germline V lookup: CDR1 SGHKS, CDR2 YYEKEE (reference sequence). This chain's CDR3 is CASSLDRAYSGNTIYF. The CDR3 nucleotides read TGTGCCAGCAGCTTGGACAGGGCTTACTCTGGAAACACCATATATTTT.

V gene TRBV4-1 combines with J gene TRBJ1-2, with D tentatively TRBD1 (6 bases). Trimming took off 0 bases at V and 4 bases at J, with 12 bases between the two ends. The CDR3 sequence is 15 residues long. Germline V CDR1 and CDR2: MGHRA, YSYEKL. CDR3 protein: CASSQDPGGGYGYTF. The CDR3 region has the DNA TGCGCCAGCAGCCAAGATCCCGGGGGCGGCTATGGCTACACCTTC.

The chain joins TRBV7-8 to TRBJ1-2; TRBD1 agrees at 7 bases. Per germline, CDR1 SGHVS and CDR2 FQNEAQ. V lost 4 bases, J lost 5 bases, and 7 bases stayed unmatched. CDR3 length equals 14 residues. CDR3 region: CASSYDRDTYGYTF. CDR3 nucleotide sequence: TGTGCCAGCAGCTACGACAGGGACACGTATGGCTACACCTTC.

This chain joins TRBV5-4 and TRBJ1-2; no clear D. V was pared by 3 bases and J by 2 bases, with 5 bases between. The CDR3 contains 12 residues. Germline V gene lookup returns CDR1 SGHNT and CDR2 YYREEE (reference sequence). CDR3 nucleotide sequence: TGTGCCAGCAGCTACCAGAACTATGGCTACACCTTC. Translating it yields CASSYQNYGYTF.

The chain employs TRBV28 and TRBJ1-2; D uncertain. The CDR3 is 12 residues long. V lost 6 bases, J lost 6 bases, and 11 bases lay in between. Per the germline V gene, CDR1 is MDHEN and CDR2 is SYDVKM. In DNA form, the CDR3 reads TGTGCCAGCAGATCACTCAACGATGGCTACACCTTC. It specifies CASRSLNDGYTF.

This clone has only a few counts. The J gene is TRBJ1-1, the V gene TRBV27; no clear D gene. Trimming stripped 5 bases from V and 4 bases from J, with 14 bases between. The CDR3 spans 14 residues. The germline gives CDR1 MNHEY, CDR2 SMNVEV (reference sequence). The CDR3 loop reads CASSRPGLATEAFF. CDR3 nucleotide sequence: TGTGCCAGCAGTCGCCCCGGGCTAGCCACTGAAGCTTTCTTT.

V and J are TRBV5-4 and TRBJ1-2, with D perhaps matching TRBD1 (5 bases). Germline V gene sequence: CDR1 SGHNT, CDR2 YYREEE (reference sequence). The CDR3 sequence is 15 residues long. Trimming cost V 4 bases and J 7 bases, with 20 bases left between them. CDR3 DNA: TGTGCCAGCAGCCCCCCCGGGACCCTAGGAGGTGGCTACACCTTC. Encoded protein: CASSPPGTLGGGYTF. The entire variable domain, with the rest obtained from reference TRBV5-4 and TRBJ1-2, is as follows: ETGVTQSPTHLIKTRGQQVTLRCSSQSGHNTVSWYQQALGQGPQFIFQYYREEENGRGNFPPRFSGLQFPNYSSELNVNALELDDSALYLCASSPPGTLGGGYTFGSGTRLTVV.

This clone was picked up a small number of times. The genes are TRBV5-1 and TRBJ1-6, with 7 bases that match TRBD1. From germline, CDR1 is SGHRS and CDR2 YFSETQ. This CDR3 spans 15 amino acids. Losses at the gene ends were 3 bases for V and 6 bases for J; bases not matched to a gene: 6. CDR3 region: CASSSTGSGNSPLHF. CDR3 sequence (DNA): TGCGCCAGCAGCTCGACAGGGTCCGGTAATTCACCCCTCCACTTT.